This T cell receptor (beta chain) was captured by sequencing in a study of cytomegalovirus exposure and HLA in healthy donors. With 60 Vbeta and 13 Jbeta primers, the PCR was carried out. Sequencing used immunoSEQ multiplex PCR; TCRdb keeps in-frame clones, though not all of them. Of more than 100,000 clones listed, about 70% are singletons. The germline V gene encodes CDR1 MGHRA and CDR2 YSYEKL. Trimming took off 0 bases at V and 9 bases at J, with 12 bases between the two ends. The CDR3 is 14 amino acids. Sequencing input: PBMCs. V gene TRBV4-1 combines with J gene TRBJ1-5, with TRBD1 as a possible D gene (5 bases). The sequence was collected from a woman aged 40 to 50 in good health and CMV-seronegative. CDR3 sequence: CASSQESRAGPQHF. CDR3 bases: TGCGCCAGCAGCCAAGAAAGCAGGGCCGGGCCCCAGCATTTT.